This T cell receptor (beta chain) was sequenced for a study of siplizumab effects on memory and regulatory T cells. Study results and limitations: Tregs that proliferated in siplizumab cultures did not have their suppressive function confirmed.

Researchers sequenced unstimulated naive, memory, effector memory and TEMRA subsets in three donor pairs. TCRdb's table, derived via immunoSEQ multiplex PCR, lists solely in-frame clones and lacks some. The table records 20,000 to 30,000 clones, roughly 84% of them present only once. The CDR3 totals 12 residues. The germline CDR1 and CDR2 sequences are MNHEY and SMNVEV (reference sequence). Trimming cost V 5 bases and J 10 bases; bases outside gene matches: 5. Notes on this clone: Its specificity is unknown.

Sequenced input: memory CD4+ T cells sorted from blood. The genes are TRBV27 and TRBJ2-3; TRBD1 aligns across 8 bases. This sequence originates from a human donor in good health. The CDR3 protein is CASSDYRGAQYF. Written as DNA, the CDR3 is TGTGCCAGCAGTGACTACAGGGGGGCGCAGTATTTT.